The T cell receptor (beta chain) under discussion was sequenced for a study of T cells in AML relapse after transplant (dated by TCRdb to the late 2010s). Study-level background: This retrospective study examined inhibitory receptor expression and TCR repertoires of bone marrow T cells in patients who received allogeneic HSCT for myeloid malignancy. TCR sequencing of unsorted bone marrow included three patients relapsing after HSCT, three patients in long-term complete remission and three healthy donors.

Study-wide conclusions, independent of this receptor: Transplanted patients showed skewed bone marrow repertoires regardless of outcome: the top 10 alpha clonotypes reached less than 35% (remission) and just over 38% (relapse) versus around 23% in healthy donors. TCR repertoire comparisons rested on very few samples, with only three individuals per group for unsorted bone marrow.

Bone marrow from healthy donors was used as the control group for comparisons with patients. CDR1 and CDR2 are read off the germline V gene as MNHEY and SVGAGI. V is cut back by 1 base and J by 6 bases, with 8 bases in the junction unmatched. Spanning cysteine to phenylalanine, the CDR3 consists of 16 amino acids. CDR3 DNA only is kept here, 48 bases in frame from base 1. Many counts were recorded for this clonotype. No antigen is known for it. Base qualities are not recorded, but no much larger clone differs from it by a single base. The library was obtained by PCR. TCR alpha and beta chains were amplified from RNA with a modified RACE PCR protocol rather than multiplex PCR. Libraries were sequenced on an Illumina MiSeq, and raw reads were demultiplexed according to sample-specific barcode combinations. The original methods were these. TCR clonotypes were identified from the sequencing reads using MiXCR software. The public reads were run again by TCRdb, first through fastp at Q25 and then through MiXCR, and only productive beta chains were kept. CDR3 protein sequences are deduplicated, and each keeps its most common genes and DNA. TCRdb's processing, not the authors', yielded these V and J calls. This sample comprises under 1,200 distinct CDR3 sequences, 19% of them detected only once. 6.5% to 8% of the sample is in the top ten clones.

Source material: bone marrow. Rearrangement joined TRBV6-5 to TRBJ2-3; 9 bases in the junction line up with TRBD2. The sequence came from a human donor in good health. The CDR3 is CASSYYGASGMDTQYF. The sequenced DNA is TGTGCCAGCAGTTACTATGGCGCTAGCGGGATGGATACGCAGTATTTT.